This TCR beta chain was retrieved from a study of blood T cells in healthy people across ages. The authors ran a second PCR of 7 to 11 cycles using a sample-barcoded 5' primer and a J-beta primer mix. TCRdb fed the 5' RACE reads into MiXCR, producing one record per CDR3 protein. The data show 750,000 to 950,000 distinct CDR3 sequences, 20% to 30% seen once. The CDR3 has 18 residues. Germline-derived CDR1 and CDR2 are SGHAT and FQNNGV. Trimming removed 1 base from V and 2 bases from J, with 18 bases in between. The data also belong to a second study, concerning T cells of mothers and their children.

The chain uses TRBV11-2 and TRBJ2-1; D could derive from TRBD1 or TRBD2 (6 bases each). Specimen: blood. The receptor was isolated from a boy aged 5-17 years in good health. The CDR3 is CASSLVGSEGGTYNEQFF. CDR3 coding DNA: TGTGCCAGCAGCTTAGTCGGGTCGGAAGGGGGGACCTACAATGAGCAGTTCTTC.